This T cell receptor beta chain is drawn from a study of vaccination and CD4 T cells after COVID-19. With the Oncomine TCR Beta short-read assay, DNA from cultured CD4+ T cells was sequenced. TCRdb fed the PCR reads into MiXCR, producing one record per CDR3 protein. Of 13,000 or so distinct CDR3 sequences in the sample, 50% to 55% were seen once. Germline assignment: CDR1 SGHTA and CDR2 FQGNSA. Germline trimming cut 1 base from V and 2 bases from J; bases unmatched to any gene: 4. This CDR3 comprises 15 residues. The sample's treatment: roughly 10-day PBMC culture with coronavirus spike peptide pools or control peptides (ViraFEST assay). About this clonotype itself: Its antigen is not known.

Sequences were derived from cultured CD4+ T cells from blood, sampled after SARS-CoV-2 vaccination. The chain links TRBV7-2 to TRBJ2-7, with 8 bases that match TRBD2. The origin of this receptor is a human donor with COVID-19. The CDR3 here is CASSLGPSGPYEQYF. CDR3 DNA: TGTGCCAGCAGCTTAGGGCCTAGCGGGCCCTACGAGCAGTACTTC.